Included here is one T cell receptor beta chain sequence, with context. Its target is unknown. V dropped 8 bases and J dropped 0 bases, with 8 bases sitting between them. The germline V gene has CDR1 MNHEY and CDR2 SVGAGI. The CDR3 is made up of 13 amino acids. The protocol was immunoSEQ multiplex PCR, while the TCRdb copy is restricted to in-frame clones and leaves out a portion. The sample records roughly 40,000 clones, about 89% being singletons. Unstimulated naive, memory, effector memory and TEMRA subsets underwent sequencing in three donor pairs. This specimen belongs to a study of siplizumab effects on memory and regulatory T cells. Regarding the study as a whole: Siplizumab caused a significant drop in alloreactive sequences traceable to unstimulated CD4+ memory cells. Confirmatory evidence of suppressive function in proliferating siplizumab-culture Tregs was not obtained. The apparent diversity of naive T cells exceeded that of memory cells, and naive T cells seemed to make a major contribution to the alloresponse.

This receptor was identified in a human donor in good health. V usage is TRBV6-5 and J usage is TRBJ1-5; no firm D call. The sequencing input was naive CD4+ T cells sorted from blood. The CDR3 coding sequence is TGTGCCAGCGGAATAGTTAGCAATCAGCCCCAGCATTTT. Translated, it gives CASGIVSNQPQHF.